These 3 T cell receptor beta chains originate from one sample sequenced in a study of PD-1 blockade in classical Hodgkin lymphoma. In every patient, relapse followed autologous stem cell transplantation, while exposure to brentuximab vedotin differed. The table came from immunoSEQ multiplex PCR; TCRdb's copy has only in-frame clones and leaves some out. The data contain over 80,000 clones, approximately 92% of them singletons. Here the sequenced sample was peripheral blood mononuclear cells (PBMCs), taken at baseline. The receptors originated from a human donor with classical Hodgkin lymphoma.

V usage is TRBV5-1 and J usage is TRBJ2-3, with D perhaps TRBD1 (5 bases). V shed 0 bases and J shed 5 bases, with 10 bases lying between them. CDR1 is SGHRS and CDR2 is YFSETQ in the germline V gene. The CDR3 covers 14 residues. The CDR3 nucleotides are TGCGCCAGCAGCTTGGGACAGACGAGAGATACGCAGTATTTT. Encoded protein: CASSLGQTRDTQYF.

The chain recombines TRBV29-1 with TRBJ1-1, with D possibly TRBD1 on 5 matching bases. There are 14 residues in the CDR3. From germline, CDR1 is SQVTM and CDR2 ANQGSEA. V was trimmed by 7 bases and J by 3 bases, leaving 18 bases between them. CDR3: CSARGYFRDTEAFF. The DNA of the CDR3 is TGCAGCGCCCGGGGGTACTTTAGGGACACTGAAGCTTTCTTT.

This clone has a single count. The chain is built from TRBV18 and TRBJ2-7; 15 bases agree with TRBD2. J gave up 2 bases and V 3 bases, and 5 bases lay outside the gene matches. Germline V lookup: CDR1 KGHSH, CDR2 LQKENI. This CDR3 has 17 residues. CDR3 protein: CASSPGLAGGGPYEQYF. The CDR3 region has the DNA TGTGCCAGCTCACCGGGACTAGCGGGAGGAGGGCCCTACGAGCAGTACTTC.